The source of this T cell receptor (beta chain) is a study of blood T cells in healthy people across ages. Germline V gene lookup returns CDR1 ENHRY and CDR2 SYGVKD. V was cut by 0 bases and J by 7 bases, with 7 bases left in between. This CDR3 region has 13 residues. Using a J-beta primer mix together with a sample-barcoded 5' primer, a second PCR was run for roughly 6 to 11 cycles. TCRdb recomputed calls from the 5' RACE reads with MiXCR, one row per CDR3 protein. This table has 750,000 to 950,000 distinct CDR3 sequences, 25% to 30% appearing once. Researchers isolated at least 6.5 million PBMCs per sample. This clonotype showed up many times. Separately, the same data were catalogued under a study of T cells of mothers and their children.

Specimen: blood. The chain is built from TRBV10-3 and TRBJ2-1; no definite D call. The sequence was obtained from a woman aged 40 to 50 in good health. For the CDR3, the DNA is TGTGCCATCAGTGAGTCAACGGCAAATGAGCAGTTCTTC. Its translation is CAISESTANEQFF.